A selection of T cell receptor beta chains follows, all from one sample in a study of T cell responses to AZD1222 COVID-19 vaccine. Measured with immunoSEQ multiplex PCR; TCRdb has only the in-frame clones, and not every one. The sample records tens of thousands of clones, 88% being singletons. The sequencing used peripheral blood, collected on day 0 of AZD1222 vaccination. Every receptor here comes from an adult in good health. Both conserved end residues are part of each CDR3. A D gene is named only where the DNA matches it firmly.

j_gene,v_gene,len,d_gene,CDR3aa
TRBJ1-2,TRBV7-3,17,TRBD1,CASSSTQTGGVYYGYTF
TRBJ1-6,TRBV9,16,.,CPRRARSAGGDSPLHF
TRBJ2-3,TRBV24-1,14,TRBD2,CAISGTSGSDTQYF
TRBJ1-6,TRBV11-2,15,.,CASRRRGAEGSPLHF
TRBJ1-6,TRBV2,14,TRBD1,CASSAGTVNSPLHF
TRBJ2-7,TRBV7-9,14,TRBD1,CASSLAGQSYEQYF
TRBJ1-2,TRBV19,14,TRBD1,CASSIIQGIYGYTF
TRBJ1-1,TRBV6-2/TRBV6-3,15,.,CASSYRTAMNTEAFF
TRBJ1-4,TRBV9,14,.,CASSTTGGNEKLFF
TRBJ2-7,TRBV15,14,TRBD2,CATSRVGTSDEQYF
TRBJ2-4,TRBV19,15,.,CASMGGSTHKNIQYF
TRBJ2-1,TRBV6-4,15,TRBD1,CASSDSGQGANEQFF